These T cell receptor beta chains were read from a single sample in a study of control samples from healthy donors and cancer patients. Clones were read by immunoSEQ multiplex PCR, and TCRdb kept only the in-frame ones, dropping some. The sample consists of 110,000 to 150,000 clones, 75% to 90% of them appearing once. The sequenced sample was blood. The receptors were sampled from a man aged 25 to 40 in good health. Both conserved end residues are part of each CDR3. The order of the fields is V gene, clone size, D gene, J gene, CDR3 DNA, CDR3 protein. The D gene is left open where the match is weak. Size is omitted from some rows. Given values are once, few, many or a class for expanded clones.

v_gene: TRBV4-1
abundance: NA
d_gene: TRBD1
j_gene: TRBJ1-1
CDR3nt: TGCGCCAGCAGCCAGACTGGGACAGGGGAGGGGACTGAAGCTTTCTTT
CDR3aa: CASSQTGTGEGTEAFF

v_gene: TRBV4-3
abundance: NA
d_gene: TRBD2
j_gene: TRBJ2-7
CDR3nt: TGCGCCAGCAGCCAAGGACTAGCGGGAGGGAATTACGAGCAGTACTTC
CDR3aa: CASSQGLAGGNYEQYF

v_gene: TRBV7-9
abundance: NA
d_gene: NA
j_gene: TRBJ2-3
CDR3nt: TGTGCCAGCAGCCTGGTCGTCCGATTAGATACGCAGTATTTT
CDR3aa: CASSLVVRLDTQYF

v_gene: TRBV27
abundance: NA
d_gene: NA
j_gene: TRBJ2-7
CDR3nt: TGTGCCAGCAAAGGGGCAGTCTACGAGCAGTACTTC
CDR3aa: CASKGAVYEQYF

v_gene: TRBV11-3
abundance: NA
d_gene: TRBD1
j_gene: TRBJ2-5
CDR3nt: TGTGCCAGCAGCCCGTCCCCCGGACAGGGGGAAGAGACCCAGTACTTC
CDR3aa: CASSPSPGQGEETQYF

v_gene: TRBV5-1
abundance: NA
d_gene: NA
j_gene: TRBJ1-2
CDR3nt: TGCGCCAGCAGCTCACAGCCGGGGCAAACTAACTATGGCTACACCTTC
CDR3aa: CASSSQPGQTNYGYTF

v_gene: TRBV3-1/TRBV3-2
abundance: once
d_gene: NA
j_gene: TRBJ1-3
CDR3nt: TGTGCCAGCAGCCAAGTACCAGGGGCTGGAAACACCATATATTTT
CDR3aa: CASSQVPGAGNTIYF

v_gene: TRBV2
abundance: NA
d_gene: NA
j_gene: TRBJ2-1
CDR3nt: TGTGCCAGCAGCGTACAGGGCAATGAGCAGTTCTTC
CDR3aa: CASSVQGNEQFF

v_gene: TRBV19
abundance: NA
d_gene: NA
j_gene: TRBJ2-5
CDR3nt: TGTGCCACCTCTTTGGCCCAGACCCAGTACTTC
CDR3aa: CATSLAQTQYF

v_gene: TRBV7-9
abundance: NA
d_gene: NA
j_gene: TRBJ1-2
CDR3nt: TGTGCCAGCAGCTTGGTTGGACAAACTAACTATGGCTACACCTTC
CDR3aa: CASSLVGQTNYGYTF

v_gene: TRBV29-1
abundance: once
d_gene: NA
j_gene: TRBJ1-5
CDR3nt: TGCAGCGTTGCGGCCGGCTATAGCAATCAGCCCCAGCATTTT
CDR3aa: CSVAAGYSNQPQHF

v_gene: TRBV28
abundance: NA
d_gene: NA
j_gene: TRBJ1-2
CDR3nt: TGTGCCAGTGGGGGGGGCCTTTCCTATGGCTACACCTTC
CDR3aa: CASGGGLSYGYTF

v_gene: TRBV4-2
abundance: NA
d_gene: TRBD1
j_gene: TRBJ2-5
CDR3nt: TGTGCCAGCAGCCAAGGGATGACAGGGACCCCCGGGGAGACCCAGTACTTC
CDR3aa: CASSQGMTGTPGETQYF

v_gene: TRBV9
abundance: NA
d_gene: TRBD2
j_gene: TRBJ2-5
CDR3nt: TGTGCCAGCAGCCCCCGGCTAGCGGGATTTCAAGAGACCCAGTACTTC
CDR3aa: CASSPRLAGFQETQYF

v_gene: TRBV7-3
abundance: NA
d_gene: TRBD1
j_gene: TRBJ2-2
CDR3nt: TGTGCCAGCAGAGGGACAGGGGACACCGGGGAGCTGTTTTTT
CDR3aa: CASRGTGDTGELFF

v_gene: TRBV3-1/TRBV3-2
abundance: once
d_gene: NA
j_gene: TRBJ2-7
CDR3nt: TGTGCCAGCAGCGATTTCTACGAGCAGTACTTC
CDR3aa: CASSDFYEQYF

v_gene: TRBV14
abundance: NA
d_gene: NA
j_gene: TRBJ1-1
CDR3nt: TGTGCCAGCAGCCCCGGAGTGAGGGCTTTCTTT
CDR3aa: CASSPGVRAFF

v_gene: TRBV28
abundance: NA
d_gene: NA
j_gene: TRBJ2-5
CDR3nt: TGTGCCAGCAGGGCTCCGGGCAGTCAAGAGACCCAGTACTTC
CDR3aa: CASRAPGSQETQYF

v_gene: TRBV11-1
abundance: NA
d_gene: TRBD1
j_gene: TRBJ1-2
CDR3nt: TGTGCCAGCAGCACCACCGGACAGGGAATCGATGGCTACACCTTC
CDR3aa: CASSTTGQGIDGYTF

v_gene: TRBV18
abundance: NA
d_gene: NA
j_gene: TRBJ2-2
CDR3nt: TGTGCCAGCTCACCCGTCGCGAGCGGAGCGAACACCGGGGAGCTGTTTTTT
CDR3aa: CASSPVASGANTGELFF

v_gene: TRBV5-4
abundance: NA
d_gene: NA
j_gene: TRBJ1-1
CDR3nt: TGTGCCAGCACCAACCCGGCCAGGAGTAACACTGAAGCTTTCTTT
CDR3aa: CASTNPARSNTEAFF

v_gene: TRBV6-2/TRBV6-3
abundance: NA
d_gene: NA
j_gene: TRBJ2-3
CDR3nt: TGTGCCAGCAGTTACTCTCCAGATACGCAGTATTTT
CDR3aa: CASSYSPDTQYF

v_gene: TRBV18
abundance: NA
d_gene: NA
j_gene: TRBJ1-3
CDR3nt: TGTGCCAGCTCACCACCAGGGAGGGGAAACACCATATATTTT
CDR3aa: CASSPPGRGNTIYF

v_gene: TRBV3-1/TRBV3-2
abundance: NA
d_gene: TRBD2
j_gene: TRBJ2-3
CDR3nt: TGTGCCAGACTAGCGGGATCCCCGCCAGATACGCAGTATTTT
CDR3aa: CARLAGSPPDTQYF

v_gene: TRBV29-1
abundance: NA
d_gene: TRBD2
j_gene: TRBJ2-7
CDR3nt: TGCAGCGTTGAAGGGACTAGCCCCTACGAGCAGTACTTC
CDR3aa: CSVEGTSPYEQYF

v_gene: TRBV24-1
abundance: NA
d_gene: TRBD1
j_gene: TRBJ2-1
CDR3nt: TGTGCCACCAGTGACATAGGACAGGACAGCTCCTACAATGAGCAGTTCTTC
CDR3aa: CATSDIGQDSSYNEQFF

v_gene: TRBV27
abundance: NA
d_gene: TRBD1
j_gene: TRBJ2-7
CDR3nt: TGTGCCAGCAGCCAATTAAACCCGACAGGGGCGACCTACGAGCAGTACTTC
CDR3aa: CASSQLNPTGATYEQYF

v_gene: TRBV2
abundance: once
d_gene: NA
j_gene: TRBJ1-1
CDR3nt: TGTGCCAGCAGTGCCGGGGGCGCGGAGACTGAAGCTTTCTTT
CDR3aa: CASSAGGAETEAFF

v_gene: TRBV24-1
abundance: few
d_gene: NA
j_gene: TRBJ1-5
CDR3nt: TGTGCCACGAGTGGTTCGGGTACAGGGTCGGGTAGCAATCAGCCCCAGCATTTT
CDR3aa: CATSGSGTGSGSNQPQHF

v_gene: TRBV7-9
abundance: once
d_gene: NA
j_gene: TRBJ1-1
CDR3nt: TGTGCCAGCAGCTTAGAGGAGGATGCAACTGAAGCTTTCTTT
CDR3aa: CASSLEEDATEAFF

v_gene: TRBV4-2
abundance: NA
d_gene: NA
j_gene: TRBJ1-2
CDR3nt: TGTGCCAGCAGCCAATCAGCCTATGGCTACACCTTC
CDR3aa: CASSQSAYGYTF

v_gene: TRBV19
abundance: NA
d_gene: NA
j_gene: TRBJ2-3
CDR3nt: TGTGCCAGTAGTATAGGCGGGCCAGATACGCAGTATTTT
CDR3aa: CASSIGGPDTQYF

v_gene: TRBV11-3
abundance: NA
d_gene: TRBD1
j_gene: TRBJ2-5
CDR3nt: TGTGCCAGCAGCTCCCGCGGGACAGGCGAGACCCAGTACTTC
CDR3aa: CASSSRGTGETQYF

v_gene: TRBV7-9
abundance: NA
d_gene: NA
j_gene: TRBJ2-3
CDR3nt: TGTGCCAGCAGCCCTCCCGCGGCAGCTAGCACAGATACGCAGTATTTT
CDR3aa: CASSPPAAASTDTQYF

v_gene: TRBV30
abundance: NA
d_gene: NA
j_gene: TRBJ2-7
CDR3nt: TGTGCCTGGGCTCCATACGGCGAGCAGTACTTC
CDR3aa: CAWAPYGEQYF

v_gene: TRBV6-5
abundance: NA
d_gene: NA
j_gene: TRBJ2-3
CDR3nt: TGTGCCAGCAGGGTGGAGGGATACACAGATACGCAGTATTTT
CDR3aa: CASRVEGYTDTQYF

v_gene: TRBV6-4
abundance: NA
d_gene: TRBD2
j_gene: TRBJ2-1
CDR3nt: TGTGCCAGCAGTGACGAGCGGGGGGGCCCATACAATGAGCAGTTCTTC
CDR3aa: CASSDERGGPYNEQFF

v_gene: TRBV27
abundance: NA
d_gene: NA
j_gene: TRBJ2-7
CDR3nt: TGTGCCAGCAGTTACCAGAGCTCCTACGAGCAGTACTTC
CDR3aa: CASSYQSSYEQYF

v_gene: TRBV7-9
abundance: NA
d_gene: NA
j_gene: TRBJ1-1
CDR3nt: TGTGCCAGCAGCTTAGAGCTCATGAACACTGAAGCTTTCTTT
CDR3aa: CASSLELMNTEAFF

v_gene: TRBV4-2
abundance: NA
d_gene: TRBD1
j_gene: TRBJ1-4
CDR3nt: TGTGCCAGCAGCCAATACAGTGGGACAGTAAATGAAAAACTGTTTTTT
CDR3aa: CASSQYSGTVNEKLFF

v_gene: TRBV14
abundance: NA
d_gene: NA
j_gene: TRBJ1-1
CDR3nt: TGTGCCAGCAGCCACGGACAGATGAACACTGAAGCTTTCTTT
CDR3aa: CASSHGQMNTEAFF

v_gene: TRBV19
abundance: once
d_gene: NA
j_gene: TRBJ2-1
CDR3nt: TGTGCCAGTAATGGCCGGGGCGGACCATACAATGAGCAGTTCTTC
CDR3aa: CASNGRGGPYNEQFF

v_gene: TRBV12-3/TRBV12-4
abundance: NA
d_gene: NA
j_gene: TRBJ2-7
CDR3nt: TGTGCCAGCAGTAGACAGAGCTCCTACGAGCAGTACTTC
CDR3aa: CASSRQSSYEQYF

v_gene: TRBV19
abundance: NA
d_gene: TRBD1
j_gene: TRBJ1-3
CDR3nt: TGTGCCAGTAGTGTGACAGGGCCTGGAAACACCATATATTTT
CDR3aa: CASSVTGPGNTIYF

v_gene: TRBV30
abundance: few
d_gene: TRBD1
j_gene: TRBJ1-5
CDR3nt: TGTGCCTGGAGCCGGACAGGGGATCAGCCCCAGCATTTT
CDR3aa: CAWSRTGDQPQHF

v_gene: TRBV5-6
abundance: NA
d_gene: TRBD1
j_gene: TRBJ1-6
CDR3nt: TGTGCCAGCAGGGACAGGCGGGATTCACCCCTCCACTTT
CDR3aa: CASRDRRDSPLHF

v_gene: TRBV24-1
abundance: NA
d_gene: TRBD2
j_gene: TRBJ2-5
CDR3nt: TGTGCCACCAGCCCGGCCGGGAGGCAAGAGACCCAGTACTTC
CDR3aa: CATSPAGRQETQYF

v_gene: TRBV21-1
abundance: NA
d_gene: NA
j_gene: TRBJ2-1
CDR3nt: TGTGCCAGCAGGGACAGGGGAGCTGGCAATGAGCAGTTCTTC
CDR3aa: CASRDRGAGNEQFF

v_gene: TRBV7-2
abundance: once
d_gene: TRBD2
j_gene: TRBJ2-7
CDR3nt: TGTGCCAGCAGGCTAGCGGGAGGGTCCTACGAGCAGTACTTC
CDR3aa: CASRLAGGSYEQYF

v_gene: TRBV6-6
abundance: NA
d_gene: TRBD1
j_gene: TRBJ1-5
CDR3nt: TGTGCCAGCAGGACAGGGAGCAATCAGCCCCAGCATTTT
CDR3aa: CASRTGSNQPQHF

v_gene: TRBV7-8
abundance: NA
d_gene: NA
j_gene: TRBJ1-2
CDR3nt: TGTGCCAGCAGCTGGGACACTCGTGGCTACACCTTC
CDR3aa: CASSWDTRGYTF

v_gene: TRBV19
abundance: NA
d_gene: NA
j_gene: TRBJ2-2
CDR3nt: TGTGCCAGTATGCGGGAAGGGGGTGCCCCCGGGGAGCTGTTTTTT
CDR3aa: CASMREGGAPGELFF

v_gene: TRBV19
abundance: NA
d_gene: NA
j_gene: TRBJ1-2
CDR3nt: TGTGCCAGTAGTATGATGTGGGCCGATTATGGCTACACCTTC
CDR3aa: CASSMMWADYGYTF

v_gene: TRBV9
abundance: NA
d_gene: NA
j_gene: TRBJ1-1
CDR3nt: TGTGCCAGCAGCGTGGAATGGCGGAACACTGAAGCTTTCTTT
CDR3aa: CASSVEWRNTEAFF

v_gene: TRBV9
abundance: few
d_gene: NA
j_gene: TRBJ1-3
CDR3nt: TGTGCCAGCAACTCGCCGGGAAACACCATATATTTT
CDR3aa: CASNSPGNTIYF

v_gene: TRBV5-1
abundance: NA
d_gene: NA
j_gene: TRBJ1-4
CDR3nt: TGCGCCAGCAGCTTGATGTTTGCCCTGGAAAATATCGCAACTAATGAAAAACTGTTTTTT
CDR3aa: CASSLMFALENIATNEKLFF

v_gene: TRBV29-1
abundance: NA
d_gene: TRBD2
j_gene: TRBJ2-7
CDR3nt: TGCAGCGTTGAAGGTCCTACTAGCGGAGCCTCTTCCTACGAGCAGTACTTC
CDR3aa: CSVEGPTSGASSYEQYF

v_gene: TRBV7-3
abundance: NA
d_gene: TRBD1
j_gene: TRBJ2-7
CDR3nt: TGTGCCAGCAGCCGATCCGGGACAGGCTACGAGCAGTACTTC
CDR3aa: CASSRSGTGYEQYF

v_gene: TRBV6-5
abundance: NA
d_gene: NA
j_gene: TRBJ2-7
CDR3nt: TGTGCCAGCAGTTACTCGTATTCTTCGCAGGGCAACGAGCAGTACTTC
CDR3aa: CASSYSYSSQGNEQYF

v_gene: TRBV5-1
abundance: NA
d_gene: TRBD1
j_gene: TRBJ1-2
CDR3nt: TGCGCCAGCAGCTTTCAGGGGGCAAGCTACACCTTC
CDR3aa: CASSFQGASYTF